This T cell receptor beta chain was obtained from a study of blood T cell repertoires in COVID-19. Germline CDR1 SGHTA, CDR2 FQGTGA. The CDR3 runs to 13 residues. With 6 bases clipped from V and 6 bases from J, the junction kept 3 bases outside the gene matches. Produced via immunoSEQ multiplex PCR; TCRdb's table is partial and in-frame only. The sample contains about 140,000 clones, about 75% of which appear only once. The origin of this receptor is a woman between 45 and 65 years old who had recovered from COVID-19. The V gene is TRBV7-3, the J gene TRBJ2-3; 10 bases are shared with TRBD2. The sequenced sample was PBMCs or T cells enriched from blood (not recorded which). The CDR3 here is CASRASGSDTQYF. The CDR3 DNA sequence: TGTGCCAGCAGGGCTAGCGGGAGTGATACGCAGTATTTT.